A single sample is the source of the 4 T cell receptor beta chains below, sequenced in a study of post-analysis software for immune sequencing data. These receptors have no known antigen. Study-wide points: A few TRBV segments occurring more often in patients than controls included TRBV5-6, TRBV5-1 and TRBV20-1.

cDNA libraries for TCR beta contained unique molecular identifiers. TCRdb processed the PCR reads anew with MiXCR; each CDR3 protein has one entry. The sample carries 650,000 to 850,000 distinct CDR3 sequences, approximately 50% recorded once. Source material: blood. The source is a girl aged 10 to 17 with multiple sclerosis.

This clonotype was observed a few times. The V call is TRBV24-1, the J call TRBJ2-1; D unresolved. The germline gives CDR1 KGHDR, CDR2 SFDVKD. V was clipped by 4 bases and J by 7 bases, with 7 bases between them. This CDR3 spans 12 amino acids. The CDR3 region is CATSDKWNEQFF. CDR3 nucleotides: TGTGCCACCAGTGACAAATGGAATGAGCAGTTCTTC.

This chain uses TRBV5-1 with TRBJ2-5; 7 positions match TRBD1. J lost 1 base, V lost 5 bases, and 11 bases had no gene match. The CDR3 has 16 amino acids. The V gene's germline CDR1 is SGHRS and CDR2 YFSETQ. The CDR3 sequence is CASRNFPGQRQETQYF. In nucleotides, the CDR3 is TGCGCCAGCAGGAATTTTCCGGGACAGCGCCAAGAGACCCAGTACTTC.

A single count supports this clonotype. The rearrangement uses TRBV15 and TRBJ2-5, with D uncertain. Trimming pared 6 bases from V and 2 bases from J, leaving 19 bases between. Germline assignment: CDR1 LNHNV and CDR2 YYDKDF (reference sequence). This CDR3 is 16 amino acids long. CDR3 residues: CATSQEMRILQETQYF. The CDR3 nucleotides are TGTGCCACCAGTCAAGAGATGAGGATCCTGCAAGAGACCCAGTACTTC.

This chain uses TRBV5-6 with TRBJ1-4; tentatively, D is TRBD1 (5 bases). The CDR3 contains 14 residues. V lost 0 bases to trimming and J lost 6 bases, with 9 bases between them. Looked up from germline, CDR1 is SGHDT and CDR2 is YYEEEE. CDR3 in DNA: TGTGCCAGCAGCTTGGAACAGGTCGATGAAAAACTGTTTTTT. Translated: CASSLEQVDEKLFF.